This T cell receptor (beta chain) was retrieved from a study of blood T cell repertoires in COVID-19. Study summary: Researchers got acute and convalescent COVID-19 samples from the United States, Italy and Spain. The analysed material was cDNA or gDNA that came from T cells, B-cell-depleted T cells, or PBMCs.

From germline, CDR1 is SGHAT and CDR2 FQNNGV. There are 15 residues in the CDR3. V was shortened by 6 bases and J by 4 bases, with 19 bases between the two germline ends. Original processing methods: Amplifying reference gene primers gave estimates of nucleated cell counts. Some clones are missing from TCRdb's copy, which holds only in-frame ones; the method was immunoSEQ multiplex PCR. The DNA was the basis for D and trimming; V, J and clone size are from that table. There are approximately 260,000 clones in the sample; roughly 88% occur only once, and 9.5% to 11% lies in the top ten. The receptor was isolated from a woman between 65 and 79 years old with acute or convalescent COVID-19. What was sequenced was peripheral blood. The chain links TRBV11-2 to TRBJ2-7; perhaps TRBD1 as D (5 bases). CDR3 DNA sequence: TGTGCCAGCAGGCAGACCCAGGGCAGAGCATACGAGCAGTACTTC. This codes for CASRQTQGRAYEQYF.